The 21 T cell receptor beta chains below all came from one sample that was sequenced in a study of blood T cell repertoires in COVID-19. The repertoire was sequenced with immunoSEQ multiplex PCR; TCRdb's copy has only in-frame clones and lacks some. The sample shows about 180,000 clones, more than 70% of them seen only once. Sequenced input: peripheral blood. These receptors were taken from a man aged 35-49 years with active or convalescent COVID-19.

This chain joins TRBV7-8 and TRBJ1-4, with TRBD1 identical over 9 bases. Germline-derived CDR1 and CDR2 are SGHVS and FQNEAQ. This CDR3 region has 15 residues. V shed 4 bases and J 5 bases; nucleotides not matched to a gene: 5. The CDR3 loop is CASSYSGTGNEKLFF. CDR3 bases: TGTGCCAGCAGCTACTCCGGGACAGGGAATGAAAAACTGTTTTTT.

The genes are TRBV2 and TRBJ1-6, with 10 nucleotides matching TRBD1. This CDR3 is 16 amino acids long. Per the germline V gene, CDR1 is SNHLY and CDR2 is FYNNEI. J lost 5 bases, V lost 7 bases, and 8 bases had no gene match. DNA for the CDR3: TGTGCCAGCACCCTAAGAGGACAGGGGGATAATTCACCCCTCCACTTT. This sequence encodes CASTLRGQGDNSPLHF.

The J gene is TRBJ1-6, the V gene TRBV4-2, with D uncertain. Germline V gene lookup returns CDR1 LGHNA and CDR2 YNFKEQ. This CDR3 is built from 15 residues. With 0 bases removed from V and 8 bases from J, the gap between germline ends came to 11 bases. The CDR3 is CASSQEATRDSPLHF. As DNA, the CDR3 is TGTGCCAGCAGCCAAGAAGCAACCCGGGATTCACCCCTCCACTTT.

This clone came up once. The gene calls are TRBV6-2 or TRBV6-3 and TRBJ1-2; no reliable D call. Trimming removed 6 bases from V and 4 bases from J, with 15 bases in between. This CDR3 has 14 amino acids. The germline V gene has CDR1 MNHEY and CDR2 SVGEGT. DNA for the CDR3: TGTGCCAGCAGCGCAACCGGGTCTACCTATGGCTACACCTTC. Residues: CASSATGSTYGYTF.

V and J are TRBV5-1 and TRBJ2-7; maybe TRBD2 (6 bases). The V and J ends lost 0 bases and 3 bases respectively, with 10 bases between them. The CDR3 loop spans 14 amino acids. Germline V gene lookup returns CDR1 SGHRS and CDR2 YFSETQ. CDR3 bases: TGCGCCAGCAGCTTGGGAGGGACTTACTACGAGCAGTACTTC. Protein product: CASSLGGTYYEQYF. The full variable domain, its missing parts supplied by reference TRBV5-1 and TRBJ2-7, is KAGVTQTPRYLIKTRGQQVTLSCSPISGHRSVSWYQQTPGQGLQFLFEYFSETQRNKGNFPGRFSGRQFSNSRSEMNVSTLELGDSALYLCASSLGGTYYEQYFGPGTRLTVT.

V and J are TRBV5-1 and TRBJ1-5; 7 nucleotides line up with TRBD1. The CDR3 covers 14 residues. Germline loops: CDR1 SGHRS, CDR2 YFSETQ. V was clipped by 0 bases and J by 4 bases; unmatched bases: 1. Written as DNA, the CDR3 is TGCGCCAGCAGCTTGGGGACAGGTAATCAGCCCCAGCATTTT. Translated: CASSLGTGNQPQHF.

CDR3 loop: CASSALHGDSYEQYF. The CDR3 nucleotides read TGTGCCAGCAGCGCCCTTCACGGGGACAGCTACGAGCAGTACTTC. V is TRBV9 and J is TRBJ2-7; 7 bases line up with TRBD1. The germline V gene has CDR1 SGDLS and CDR2 YYNGEE. The trim removed 3 bases at V and 3 bases at J, leaving 9 bases unmatched. This CDR3 spans 15 amino acids.

Worth noting for this clone: In the same sample, other DNA sequences code for this CDR3. This rearrangement joins TRBV30 to TRBJ1-6, with unresolved D. Germline V lookup: CDR1 GTSNPN, CDR2 SVGIG (reference sequence). The CDR3 runs 12 residues. Trimming removed 3 bases from V and 6 bases from J, with 6 bases in between. CDR3 loop: CAWSNSNSPLHF. The CDR3 nucleotides read TGTGCCTGGAGCAACAGTAATTCACCCCTCCACTTT. The full variable domain, in which reference TRBV30 and TRBJ1-6 provide the parts outside the CDR3, is SQTIHQWPATLVQPVGSPLSLECTVEGTSNPNLYWYRQAAGRGLQLLFYSVGIGQISSEVPQNLSASRPQDRQFILSSKKLLLSDSGFYLCAWSNSNSPLHFGNGTRLTVT.

The J gene is TRBJ1-1, the V gene TRBV10-3; D perhaps matches TRBD1 (6 bases). V was cut by 2 bases and J by 0 bases, with 7 bases left in between. Per the germline V gene, CDR1 is ENHRY and CDR2 is SYGVKD. The CDR3 spans 14 residues. The DNA for the CDR3 is TGTGCCATCAGTGAGGCAGGGGTGAACACTGAAGCTTTCTTT. Protein sequence: CAISEAGVNTEAFF.

This clone was seen more than once but under ten times. The chain joins TRBV7-6 to TRBJ2-2; TRBD1 is a possible D gene (7 bases). Trimming removed 5 bases at V and 1 base at J, with 14 bases between. This CDR3 region has 16 residues. Germline-derived CDR1 and CDR2 are SGHVS and FNYEAQ. This CDR3 is CASSPRQGLNTGELFF. The CDR3 DNA is TGTGCCAGCAGCCCTAGACAGGGACTGAACACCGGGGAGCTGTTTTTT.

The chain has TRBV20-1 and TRBJ1-1, with 7 bases that match TRBD1. CDR3 length equals 11 residues. J lost 11 bases, V lost 2 bases, and 5 bases had no gene match. Germline V gene sequence: CDR1 DFQATT, CDR2 SNEGSKA (reference sequence). As DNA, the CDR3 is TGCAGTGCTAGACAGCAGGGGGAGGCTTTCTTT. Its translation is CSARQQGEAFF.

This sequence joins TRBV5-6 and TRBJ1-2, with 7 bases matching TRBD1. Trimming removed 4 bases from V and 3 bases from J; junction bases left unmatched: 9. The length of the CDR3 is 15 residues. CDR1 is SGHDT and CDR2 is YYEEEE in the germline V gene. This CDR3 reads CASSLPQQGYYGYTF. The CDR3 DNA sequence: TGTGCCAGCAGCCTGCCTCAACAGGGGTACTATGGCTACACCTTC.

The chain is built from TRBV6-5 and TRBJ2-1; D is uncertain. Germline CDR1 and CDR2: MNHEY and SVGAGI. The germline V and J ends were trimmed by 7 bases and 1 base, with 11 bases remaining between them. The length of the CDR3 is 14 residues. Here the CDR3 DNA reads TGTGCCAGCAACCGAGGAGAGTCCTACAATGAGCAGTTCTTC. This gives the protein CASNRGESYNEQFF.

The chain recombines TRBV19 with TRBJ2-4; D call uncertain. Trimming pared 3 bases from V and 0 bases from J, leaving 15 bases between. Germline lookup yields CDR1 LNHDA and CDR2 SQIVND (reference sequence). The CDR3 covers 17 residues. As DNA, the CDR3 is TGTGCCAGTAGTATCACAAGGAGCCAACTAGCCAAAAACATTCAGTACTTC. This translates into CASSITRSQLAKNIQYF. Together with reference TRBV19 and TRBJ2-4, the CDR3 gives the full variable domain: DGGITQSPKYLFRKEGQNVTLSCEQNLNHDAMYWYRQDPGQGLRLIYYSQIVNDFQKGDIAEGYSVSREKKESFPLTVTSAQKNPTAFYLCASSITRSQLAKNIQYFGAGTRLSVL.

The CDR3 DNA follows: TGTGCCTGGAACCCCGGCAGGGCTGGGGGCTACACCTTC. Encoded protein: CAWNPGRAGGYTF. The genes are TRBV30 and TRBJ1-2, with D possibly TRBD1 on 5 matching bases. Trimming pared 4 bases from V and 8 bases from J, leaving 17 bases between. CDR1 GTSNPN and CDR2 SVGIG come from the germline V gene (reference sequence). The CDR3 extends over 13 amino acids.

The chain links TRBV4-1 to TRBJ1-6; 7 bases match TRBD1. With V trimmed by 1 base and J by 7 bases, 7 bases remained unmatched. The CDR3 spans 16 residues. CDR1 MGHRA and CDR2 YSYEKL come from the germline V gene. The CDR3 nucleotides read TGCGCCAGCAGCCAAGGGGTGACAGGGAGAAATTCACCCCTCCACTTT. Translating it yields CASSQGVTGRNSPLHF.

The V call is TRBV6-1, the J call TRBJ1-2; D is unresolved. Germline CDR1 is MNHNS and CDR2 is SASEGT. CDR3 length: 13 amino acids. Trimming cost V 0 bases and J 7 bases, with 9 bases left between them. CDR3 protein: CASSEARSSGYTF. CDR3 DNA sequence: TGTGCCAGCAGTGAAGCGCGATCTTCTGGCTACACCTTC.

The V and J genes are TRBV24-1 and TRBJ2-3; D is uncertain. CDR3 length equals 15 residues. Trimming left V 4 bases short and J 0 bases short, with 10 bases between. The germline CDR1 and CDR2 sequences are KGHDR and SFDVKD. The CDR3 sequence: CATSDPVHSTDTQYF. The CDR3 DNA sequence: TGTGCCACCAGTGACCCCGTACACAGCACAGATACGCAGTATTTT.

Here the CDR3 DNA reads TGTGCCAGCGCCCCGGCACCCGGGACAGGGACATACTATGGCTACACCTTC. Amino acid sequence: CASAPAPGTGTYYGYTF. The genes are TRBV27 and TRBJ1-2; TRBD1 agrees at 9 bases. The germline CDR1 and CDR2 sequences are MNHEY and SMNVEV (reference sequence). The CDR3 has 17 residues. Trimming removed 8 bases from V and 3 bases from J; junction bases left unmatched: 16.

This clone was seen a single time. The V and J genes are TRBV3-1 (or the pseudogene TRBV3-2) and TRBJ1-1, with D unresolved. Deletions cut 1 base from V and 4 bases from J, with 10 bases between. Germline CDR1 LGHDT, CDR2 YNNKEL (reference sequence). The CDR3 loop spans 14 amino acids. The CDR3 nucleotides are TGTGCCAGCAGCCAAGGGGCTTCGGTCACTGAAGCTTTCTTT. Residues: CASSQGASVTEAFF.

The chain links TRBV6-5 to TRBJ2-3; D may be TRBD1 (5 bases). V was cut by 8 bases and J by 3 bases, with 12 bases left in between. Germline V lookup: CDR1 MNHEY, CDR2 SVGAGI. The CDR3 has 13 amino acids. Here the CDR3 DNA reads TGTGCCAGCTCAAGGGGCCATACAGATACGCAGTATTTT. This sequence encodes CASSRGHTDTQYF.